A selection of T cell receptor beta chains follows, all from one sample in a study of response to subunit inactivated influenza vaccine. TCRdb recomputed calls from the RT-PCR reads with MiXCR, one row per CDR3 protein. The table lists 700,000 to 900,000 distinct CDR3 sequences, 21% of them singletons. The sample here was PBMCs from blood, taken 5 days after vaccination. The receptors shown here come from a man between 50 and 59 years old who received an inactivated influenza vaccine. The CDR3 runs from the conserved cysteine through the conserved F or W. The D gene is left open where the match is weak. The size of a clone is reported for some rows only, either as once, few or many, or as a class for expanded clones.

size: .
D: .
V: TRBV7-9
length: 14
J: TRBJ2-5
DNA: TGTGCCAGCAGCCCTCGAGGCAGGGGAGAGACCCAGTACTTC
CDR3: CASSPRGRGETQYF

size: many
D: .
V: TRBV12-3/TRBV12-4
length: 14
J: TRBJ2-7
DNA: TGTGCCAGCAGACAGGGACGAGTGGGGTACGAGCAGTACTTC
CDR3: CASRQGRVGYEQYF

size: many
D: .
V: TRBV4-3
length: 14
J: TRBJ2-1
DNA: TGCGCCAGCAGCCCCCTGATAGGGGACAATGAGCAGTTCTTC
CDR3: CASSPLIGDNEQFF

size: many
D: .
V: TRBV6-1
length: 14
J: TRBJ2-7
DNA: TGTGCCAGCGCAGTTTTCAGGGGACCCTACGAGCAGTACTTC
CDR3: CASAVFRGPYEQYF

size: .
D: TRBD1
V: TRBV20-1
length: 15
J: TRBJ2-6
DNA: TGCAGTGCTAGGACAGGGACCACCGGGGCCAACGTCCTGACTTTC
CDR3: CSARTGTTGANVLTF

size: .
D: TRBD2
V: TRBV7-7
length: 15
J: TRBJ2-7
DNA: TGTGCCAGCAGCCGTAGACTAGCGGGAGTCAACGAGCAGTACTTC
CDR3: CASSRRLAGVNEQYF

size: .
D: .
V: TRBV6-5
length: 12
J: TRBJ2-1
DNA: TGTGCCAGCAGTTACCAAACAGGAGAGCAGTTCTTC
CDR3: CASSYQTGEQFF

size: few
D: .
V: TRBV15
length: 15
J: TRBJ2-5
DNA: TGTGCCACCAGCAGAGAAGCCGGGACCCAAGAGACCCAGTACTTC
CDR3: CATSREAGTQETQYF

size: .
D: TRBD2
V: TRBV12-3/TRBV12-4
length: 16
J: TRBJ2-1
DNA: TGTGCCAGCAGAAAGGGACTAGCGGGGGTTTACAATGAGCAGTTCTTC
CDR3: CASRKGLAGVYNEQFF

size: .
D: .
V: TRBV20-1
length: 17
J: TRBJ2-5
DNA: TGCAGTGCTAGAGAAGGGGGACGTCGAACGTGGGCAGAGACCCAGTACTTC
CDR3: CSAREGGRRTWAETQYF

size: few
D: TRBD1
V: TRBV5-6
length: 16
J: TRBJ2-1
DNA: TGTGCCAGCAGCCCAACGGGACAGGGTTTCTACAATGAGCAGTTCTTC
CDR3: CASSPTGQGFYNEQFF